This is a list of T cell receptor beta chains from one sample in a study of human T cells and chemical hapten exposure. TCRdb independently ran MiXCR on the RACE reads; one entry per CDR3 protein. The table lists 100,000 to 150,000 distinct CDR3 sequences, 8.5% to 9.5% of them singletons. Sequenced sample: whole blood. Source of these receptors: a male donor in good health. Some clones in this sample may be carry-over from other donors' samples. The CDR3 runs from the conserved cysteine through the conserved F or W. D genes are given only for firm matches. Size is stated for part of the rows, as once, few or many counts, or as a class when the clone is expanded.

cdr3_nt: TGTGCCAGCGAGGGATTTGAAGCTTTCTTT
cdr3_aa: CASEGFEAFF
d_call: NA
v_call: TRBV25-1
j_call: TRBJ1-1
clone_size: NA

cdr3_nt: TGTGCCAGCAGCCAAGGAACCGGGACGAACACCGGGGAGCTGTTTTTT
cdr3_aa: CASSQGTGTNTGELFF
d_call: NA
v_call: TRBV14
j_call: TRBJ2-2
clone_size: many

cdr3_nt: TGTGCCAGCAGCCCGCGGACTAGCGGGAGGACCGGGGAGCTGTTTTTT
cdr3_aa: CASSPRTSGRTGELFF
d_call: TRBD2
v_call: TRBV7-7
j_call: TRBJ2-2
clone_size: many

cdr3_nt: TGCAGTGCTAGAGAAATACAACCCGGTTATCAGCCCCAGCATTTT
cdr3_aa: CSAREIQPGYQPQHF
d_call: NA
v_call: TRBV20-1
j_call: TRBJ1-5
clone_size: few

cdr3_nt: TGTGCCATCAGTGACCTCAGGGACGAGCAGTACTTC
cdr3_aa: CAISDLRDEQYF
d_call: NA
v_call: TRBV10-3
j_call: TRBJ2-7
clone_size: NA

cdr3_nt: TGTGCCAGCAGTTTAGTAGGGGCCTTGAACACTGAAGCTTTCTTT
cdr3_aa: CASSLVGALNTEAFF
d_call: NA
v_call: TRBV12-3/TRBV12-4
j_call: TRBJ1-1
clone_size: NA

cdr3_nt: TGTGCCAGCAGTTTAACTAGCGCCAGCTACGAGCAGTACTTC
cdr3_aa: CASSLTSASYEQYF
d_call: TRBD2
v_call: TRBV27
j_call: TRBJ2-7
clone_size: many

cdr3_nt: TGCAGTGCCAGGGTGAACACTGAAGCTTTCTTT
cdr3_aa: CSARVNTEAFF
d_call: NA
v_call: TRBV20-1
j_call: TRBJ1-1
clone_size: few

cdr3_nt: TGTGCCAGCTCACCGTCGGGGCCAGGGGGCACTGAAGCTTTCTTT
cdr3_aa: CASSPSGPGGTEAFF
d_call: TRBD1
v_call: TRBV18
j_call: TRBJ1-1
clone_size: few

cdr3_nt: TGTGCCAGCAGCCCACTAGCGGGAAGGAACACCGGGGAGCTGTTTTTT
cdr3_aa: CASSPLAGRNTGELFF
d_call: TRBD2
v_call: TRBV13
j_call: TRBJ2-2
clone_size: few

cdr3_nt: TGTGCCATCAGATTCGGGACCAACACTGAAGCTTTCTTT
cdr3_aa: CAIRFGTNTEAFF
d_call: NA
v_call: TRBV10-3
j_call: TRBJ1-1
clone_size: few

cdr3_nt: TGTGCCAGCAGTGATAGACATGAGCAGTTCTTC
cdr3_aa: CASSDRHEQFF
d_call: NA
v_call: TRBV12-3/TRBV12-4
j_call: TRBJ2-1
clone_size: many

cdr3_nt: TGCGCCAGCAGCTTACCGGGACAGGGGGCTGAAGCTTTCTTT
cdr3_aa: CASSLPGQGAEAFF
d_call: TRBD1
v_call: TRBV5-1
j_call: TRBJ1-1
clone_size: many

cdr3_nt: TGTGCCAGCAGCCAAACTACAGGACACTATGGCTACACCTTC
cdr3_aa: CASSQTTGHYGYTF
d_call: NA
v_call: TRBV7-2
j_call: TRBJ1-2
clone_size: few

cdr3_nt: TGTGCCAGCAGCCCGACAGGGTATAATTCACCCCTCCACTTT
cdr3_aa: CASSPTGYNSPLHF
d_call: TRBD1
v_call: TRBV3-1
j_call: TRBJ1-6
clone_size: NA

cdr3_nt: TGTGCCAGCAGTTACCCTAGCGATGGCTACACCTTC
cdr3_aa: CASSYPSDGYTF
d_call: NA
v_call: TRBV6-2/TRBV6-3
j_call: TRBJ1-2
clone_size: NA

cdr3_nt: TGTGCCACCAGCAGAGACGCCCCCGCGGGAAGGCACGGGGTCTACGAGCAGTACTTC
cdr3_aa: CATSRDAPAGRHGVYEQYF
d_call: NA
v_call: TRBV15
j_call: TRBJ2-7
clone_size: few

cdr3_nt: TGTGCCAGTAGGAACCGGGACAGGATCTCCTACGAGCAGTACTTC
cdr3_aa: CASRNRDRISYEQYF
d_call: TRBD1
v_call: TRBV19
j_call: TRBJ2-7
clone_size: NA

cdr3_nt: TGTGCCAGCAGCTCGTTCACAGGGAAAGACTACGAGCAGTACTTC
cdr3_aa: CASSSFTGKDYEQYF
d_call: NA
v_call: TRBV5-5
j_call: TRBJ2-7
clone_size: NA

cdr3_nt: TGTGCCAGTCGACAGGGAGCGCTGAACACTGAAGCTTTCTTT
cdr3_aa: CASRQGALNTEAFF
d_call: TRBD1
v_call: TRBV5-6
j_call: TRBJ1-1
clone_size: NA

cdr3_nt: TGTGCCAGCAGTTACTCTCGTTTGGGCAAGAACACTGAAGCTTTCTTT
cdr3_aa: CASSYSRLGKNTEAFF
d_call: NA
v_call: TRBV6-5
j_call: TRBJ1-1
clone_size: many

cdr3_nt: TGCAGTGCTATCGGGGGCCGCTATGGCTACACCTTC
cdr3_aa: CSAIGGRYGYTF
d_call: NA
v_call: TRBV20-1
j_call: TRBJ1-2
clone_size: few

cdr3_nt: TGCAGTGCTAGAGAGAACAGGGAAATCATCGGGAAACTGTTTTTT
cdr3_aa: CSARENREIIGKLFF
d_call: NA
v_call: TRBV20-1
j_call: TRBJ1-4
clone_size: many

cdr3_nt: TGTGCCAGCAGTTACTCGGGACAGCGAGGGCAAGCTTTCTTT
cdr3_aa: CASSYSGQRGQAFF
d_call: TRBD1
v_call: TRBV6-5
j_call: TRBJ1-1
clone_size: NA

cdr3_nt: TGTGCCAGCAGCCTGCGGACTAGCGGGAGGACCGGGGAGCTGTTTTTT
cdr3_aa: CASSLRTSGRTGELFF
d_call: TRBD2
v_call: TRBV14
j_call: TRBJ2-2
clone_size: many

cdr3_nt: TGTGCCAGCAGTTACCCCGTGTTGGATAGGCGCACAGATACGCAGTATTTT
cdr3_aa: CASSYPVLDRRTDTQYF
d_call: NA
v_call: TRBV6-5
j_call: TRBJ2-3
clone_size: few

cdr3_nt: TGCAGCGTTGCCAGGGGTTCCTATGGCTACACCTTC
cdr3_aa: CSVARGSYGYTF
d_call: NA
v_call: TRBV29-1
j_call: TRBJ1-2
clone_size: NA

cdr3_nt: TGTGCCAGCAGTGTGAGCGGGAGTGAAGGAAATGAGCAGTTCTTC
cdr3_aa: CASSVSGSEGNEQFF
d_call: TRBD2
v_call: TRBV6-4
j_call: TRBJ2-1
clone_size: NA

cdr3_nt: TGTGCCACCTCAGTAGCGGGAGAGGGAACCGGGGAGCTGTTTTTT
cdr3_aa: CATSVAGEGTGELFF
d_call: TRBD2
v_call: TRBV6-2/TRBV6-3
j_call: TRBJ2-2
clone_size: many

cdr3_nt: TGTGCCAGCAGCCCTAGCAGTGCCAGCTCCTACAATGAGCAGTTCTTC
cdr3_aa: CASSPSSASSYNEQFF
d_call: NA
v_call: TRBV12-3/TRBV12-4
j_call: TRBJ2-1
clone_size: NA

cdr3_nt: TGCGCCAGCAGCCCCCGAACAGAGGTAATGGTTGGCTACACCTTC
cdr3_aa: CASSPRTEVMVGYTF
d_call: NA
v_call: TRBV4-1
j_call: TRBJ1-2
clone_size: NA

cdr3_nt: TGTGCCAGCAGTTACCGGCCCGGATACGAGCAGTACTTC
cdr3_aa: CASSYRPGYEQYF
d_call: NA
v_call: TRBV6-5
j_call: TRBJ2-7
clone_size: NA

cdr3_nt: TGTGCCAGCAGCCTCCTAGCGGGAGGGCCCTATGAGCAGTTCTTC
cdr3_aa: CASSLLAGGPYEQFF
d_call: TRBD2
v_call: TRBV14
j_call: TRBJ2-1
clone_size: NA

cdr3_nt: TGTGCCAGCAGCTTGGGGTATCCGGACACTGAAGCTTTCTTT
cdr3_aa: CASSLGYPDTEAFF
d_call: NA
v_call: TRBV7-9
j_call: TRBJ1-1
clone_size: few

cdr3_nt: TGTGCCAGCAGTGGCTTTACCACCGGGGAGCTGTTTTTT
cdr3_aa: CASSGFTTGELFF
d_call: NA
v_call: TRBV2
j_call: TRBJ2-2
clone_size: few

cdr3_nt: TGTGCCAGCAGCGAAGAAGGGACTAGCGGCGATACGCAGTATTTT
cdr3_aa: CASSEEGTSGDTQYF
d_call: TRBD2
v_call: TRBV7-2
j_call: TRBJ2-3
clone_size: NA

cdr3_nt: TGTGCCAGCAGCTTAGATCTAGCGGGGGACACAGATACGCAGTATTTT
cdr3_aa: CASSLDLAGDTDTQYF
d_call: TRBD2
v_call: TRBV7-9
j_call: TRBJ2-3
clone_size: NA

cdr3_nt: TGTGCCATTCTCCCTCCGGGGCCGCAGTATTTT
cdr3_aa: CAILPPGPQYF
d_call: NA
v_call: TRBV12-3/TRBV12-4
j_call: TRBJ2-3
clone_size: NA

cdr3_nt: TGTGCCAGCAGCCTGGGACTAGCTTTCTACAATGAGCAGTTCTTC
cdr3_aa: CASSLGLAFYNEQFF
d_call: TRBD2
v_call: TRBV14
j_call: TRBJ2-1
clone_size: NA

cdr3_nt: TGTGCCAGCAGCTTACTGGCTAGCGGGGGGGCCGTGGACTACAATGAGCAGTTCTTC
cdr3_aa: CASSLLASGGAVDYNEQFF
d_call: TRBD2
v_call: TRBV7-3
j_call: TRBJ2-1
clone_size: few

cdr3_nt: TGCAGTGTCTGGGGGGGGACAGGGAATCAGCCCCAGCATTTT
cdr3_aa: CSVWGGTGNQPQHF
d_call: TRBD1
v_call: TRBV20-1
j_call: TRBJ1-5
clone_size: NA

cdr3_nt: TGCGCCAGCAGCTTGGCGGCAGGGGAGGGCACTGAAGCTTTCTTT
cdr3_aa: CASSLAAGEGTEAFF
d_call: NA
v_call: TRBV5-1
j_call: TRBJ1-1
clone_size: many

cdr3_nt: TGTGCCAGCAGCCCCTGGGTTGCGGGCTCCTACAATGAGCAGTTCTTC
cdr3_aa: CASSPWVAGSYNEQFF
d_call: NA
v_call: TRBV7-2
j_call: TRBJ2-1
clone_size: many

cdr3_nt: TGTGCCAGCAGCGTGGGACAGGGGAATCGGAACTATGGCTACACCTTC
cdr3_aa: CASSVGQGNRNYGYTF
d_call: TRBD1
v_call: TRBV7-8
j_call: TRBJ1-2
clone_size: many

cdr3_nt: TGTGCCAGCAGCGTAGCGAGCGGACAGGGTCACACCGGGGAGCTGTTTTTT
cdr3_aa: CASSVASGQGHTGELFF
d_call: TRBD1
v_call: TRBV9
j_call: TRBJ2-2
clone_size: NA

cdr3_nt: TGTGCCAGCAGCCAAGATATCGCTAGCGGGTACAATGAGCAGTTCTTC
cdr3_aa: CASSQDIASGYNEQFF
d_call: TRBD2
v_call: TRBV3-1
j_call: TRBJ2-1
clone_size: NA

cdr3_nt: TGTGCCAGCAGTTACCCTACTAGGGGCCTCACTGAAGCTTTCTTT
cdr3_aa: CASSYPTRGLTEAFF
d_call: NA
v_call: TRBV6-2/TRBV6-3
j_call: TRBJ1-1
clone_size: few

cdr3_nt: TGCAGCGTTGAAAGAGGAGTGAACACCGGGGAGCTGTTTTTT
cdr3_aa: CSVERGVNTGELFF
d_call: NA
v_call: TRBV29-1
j_call: TRBJ2-2
clone_size: NA

cdr3_nt: TGTGCCAGCAGCGGGGACAGGGTCGGGCAGCCCCAGCATTTT
cdr3_aa: CASSGDRVGQPQHF
d_call: TRBD1
v_call: TRBV12-3/TRBV12-4
j_call: TRBJ1-5
clone_size: many

cdr3_nt: TGCAGCCCCTTTTCTCGGGCGAGCAATGAGCAGTTCTTC
cdr3_aa: CSPFSRASNEQFF
d_call: NA
v_call: TRBV29-1
j_call: TRBJ2-1
clone_size: many

cdr3_nt: TGTGCCAGCAGTATTCGCAGGCGTTTGGAGACCCAGTACTTC
cdr3_aa: CASSIRRRLETQYF
d_call: NA
v_call: TRBV7-8
j_call: TRBJ2-5
clone_size: few

cdr3_nt: TGTGCCAGCAGCCAAGTTACAGGGGGCACTGAAGCTTTCTTT
cdr3_aa: CASSQVTGGTEAFF
d_call: TRBD1
v_call: TRBV14
j_call: TRBJ1-1
clone_size: few

cdr3_nt: TGTGCCAGCAGTGAAAGGAGGGGTACAAACACCATATATTTT
cdr3_aa: CASSERRGTNTIYF
d_call: NA
v_call: TRBV6-1
j_call: TRBJ1-3
clone_size: few

cdr3_nt: TGTGCCAGCAGCGATGTACAGAGCTCCTACGAGCAGTACTTC
cdr3_aa: CASSDVQSSYEQYF
d_call: NA
v_call: TRBV5-5
j_call: TRBJ2-7
clone_size: many

cdr3_nt: TGTGCCAGCAGCCACTTAGGGGAACTAGCGGACACCGGGGAGCTGTTTTTT
cdr3_aa: CASSHLGELADTGELFF
d_call: TRBD2
v_call: TRBV4-2
j_call: TRBJ2-2
clone_size: NA

cdr3_nt: TGCAGTGCTGGCCCCAGGTTCTTC
cdr3_aa: CSAGPRFF
d_call: NA
v_call: TRBV20-1
j_call: TRBJ2-1
clone_size: few

cdr3_nt: TGTGCCAGCAGCCGCGAAGCGGGTACCACCTACGAGCAGTACTTC
cdr3_aa: CASSREAGTTYEQYF
d_call: NA
v_call: TRBV7-2
j_call: TRBJ2-7
clone_size: many

cdr3_nt: TGTGCCAGCTCACTACAGGGGGAGGGCACTGAAGCTTTCTTT
cdr3_aa: CASSLQGEGTEAFF
d_call: TRBD1
v_call: TRBV18
j_call: TRBJ1-1
clone_size: NA

cdr3_nt: TGTGCCAGCACCCTCGGACTAGCAGCGTCGGAGCAGTACTTC
cdr3_aa: CASTLGLAASEQYF
d_call: TRBD2
v_call: TRBV12-3/TRBV12-4
j_call: TRBJ2-7
clone_size: NA